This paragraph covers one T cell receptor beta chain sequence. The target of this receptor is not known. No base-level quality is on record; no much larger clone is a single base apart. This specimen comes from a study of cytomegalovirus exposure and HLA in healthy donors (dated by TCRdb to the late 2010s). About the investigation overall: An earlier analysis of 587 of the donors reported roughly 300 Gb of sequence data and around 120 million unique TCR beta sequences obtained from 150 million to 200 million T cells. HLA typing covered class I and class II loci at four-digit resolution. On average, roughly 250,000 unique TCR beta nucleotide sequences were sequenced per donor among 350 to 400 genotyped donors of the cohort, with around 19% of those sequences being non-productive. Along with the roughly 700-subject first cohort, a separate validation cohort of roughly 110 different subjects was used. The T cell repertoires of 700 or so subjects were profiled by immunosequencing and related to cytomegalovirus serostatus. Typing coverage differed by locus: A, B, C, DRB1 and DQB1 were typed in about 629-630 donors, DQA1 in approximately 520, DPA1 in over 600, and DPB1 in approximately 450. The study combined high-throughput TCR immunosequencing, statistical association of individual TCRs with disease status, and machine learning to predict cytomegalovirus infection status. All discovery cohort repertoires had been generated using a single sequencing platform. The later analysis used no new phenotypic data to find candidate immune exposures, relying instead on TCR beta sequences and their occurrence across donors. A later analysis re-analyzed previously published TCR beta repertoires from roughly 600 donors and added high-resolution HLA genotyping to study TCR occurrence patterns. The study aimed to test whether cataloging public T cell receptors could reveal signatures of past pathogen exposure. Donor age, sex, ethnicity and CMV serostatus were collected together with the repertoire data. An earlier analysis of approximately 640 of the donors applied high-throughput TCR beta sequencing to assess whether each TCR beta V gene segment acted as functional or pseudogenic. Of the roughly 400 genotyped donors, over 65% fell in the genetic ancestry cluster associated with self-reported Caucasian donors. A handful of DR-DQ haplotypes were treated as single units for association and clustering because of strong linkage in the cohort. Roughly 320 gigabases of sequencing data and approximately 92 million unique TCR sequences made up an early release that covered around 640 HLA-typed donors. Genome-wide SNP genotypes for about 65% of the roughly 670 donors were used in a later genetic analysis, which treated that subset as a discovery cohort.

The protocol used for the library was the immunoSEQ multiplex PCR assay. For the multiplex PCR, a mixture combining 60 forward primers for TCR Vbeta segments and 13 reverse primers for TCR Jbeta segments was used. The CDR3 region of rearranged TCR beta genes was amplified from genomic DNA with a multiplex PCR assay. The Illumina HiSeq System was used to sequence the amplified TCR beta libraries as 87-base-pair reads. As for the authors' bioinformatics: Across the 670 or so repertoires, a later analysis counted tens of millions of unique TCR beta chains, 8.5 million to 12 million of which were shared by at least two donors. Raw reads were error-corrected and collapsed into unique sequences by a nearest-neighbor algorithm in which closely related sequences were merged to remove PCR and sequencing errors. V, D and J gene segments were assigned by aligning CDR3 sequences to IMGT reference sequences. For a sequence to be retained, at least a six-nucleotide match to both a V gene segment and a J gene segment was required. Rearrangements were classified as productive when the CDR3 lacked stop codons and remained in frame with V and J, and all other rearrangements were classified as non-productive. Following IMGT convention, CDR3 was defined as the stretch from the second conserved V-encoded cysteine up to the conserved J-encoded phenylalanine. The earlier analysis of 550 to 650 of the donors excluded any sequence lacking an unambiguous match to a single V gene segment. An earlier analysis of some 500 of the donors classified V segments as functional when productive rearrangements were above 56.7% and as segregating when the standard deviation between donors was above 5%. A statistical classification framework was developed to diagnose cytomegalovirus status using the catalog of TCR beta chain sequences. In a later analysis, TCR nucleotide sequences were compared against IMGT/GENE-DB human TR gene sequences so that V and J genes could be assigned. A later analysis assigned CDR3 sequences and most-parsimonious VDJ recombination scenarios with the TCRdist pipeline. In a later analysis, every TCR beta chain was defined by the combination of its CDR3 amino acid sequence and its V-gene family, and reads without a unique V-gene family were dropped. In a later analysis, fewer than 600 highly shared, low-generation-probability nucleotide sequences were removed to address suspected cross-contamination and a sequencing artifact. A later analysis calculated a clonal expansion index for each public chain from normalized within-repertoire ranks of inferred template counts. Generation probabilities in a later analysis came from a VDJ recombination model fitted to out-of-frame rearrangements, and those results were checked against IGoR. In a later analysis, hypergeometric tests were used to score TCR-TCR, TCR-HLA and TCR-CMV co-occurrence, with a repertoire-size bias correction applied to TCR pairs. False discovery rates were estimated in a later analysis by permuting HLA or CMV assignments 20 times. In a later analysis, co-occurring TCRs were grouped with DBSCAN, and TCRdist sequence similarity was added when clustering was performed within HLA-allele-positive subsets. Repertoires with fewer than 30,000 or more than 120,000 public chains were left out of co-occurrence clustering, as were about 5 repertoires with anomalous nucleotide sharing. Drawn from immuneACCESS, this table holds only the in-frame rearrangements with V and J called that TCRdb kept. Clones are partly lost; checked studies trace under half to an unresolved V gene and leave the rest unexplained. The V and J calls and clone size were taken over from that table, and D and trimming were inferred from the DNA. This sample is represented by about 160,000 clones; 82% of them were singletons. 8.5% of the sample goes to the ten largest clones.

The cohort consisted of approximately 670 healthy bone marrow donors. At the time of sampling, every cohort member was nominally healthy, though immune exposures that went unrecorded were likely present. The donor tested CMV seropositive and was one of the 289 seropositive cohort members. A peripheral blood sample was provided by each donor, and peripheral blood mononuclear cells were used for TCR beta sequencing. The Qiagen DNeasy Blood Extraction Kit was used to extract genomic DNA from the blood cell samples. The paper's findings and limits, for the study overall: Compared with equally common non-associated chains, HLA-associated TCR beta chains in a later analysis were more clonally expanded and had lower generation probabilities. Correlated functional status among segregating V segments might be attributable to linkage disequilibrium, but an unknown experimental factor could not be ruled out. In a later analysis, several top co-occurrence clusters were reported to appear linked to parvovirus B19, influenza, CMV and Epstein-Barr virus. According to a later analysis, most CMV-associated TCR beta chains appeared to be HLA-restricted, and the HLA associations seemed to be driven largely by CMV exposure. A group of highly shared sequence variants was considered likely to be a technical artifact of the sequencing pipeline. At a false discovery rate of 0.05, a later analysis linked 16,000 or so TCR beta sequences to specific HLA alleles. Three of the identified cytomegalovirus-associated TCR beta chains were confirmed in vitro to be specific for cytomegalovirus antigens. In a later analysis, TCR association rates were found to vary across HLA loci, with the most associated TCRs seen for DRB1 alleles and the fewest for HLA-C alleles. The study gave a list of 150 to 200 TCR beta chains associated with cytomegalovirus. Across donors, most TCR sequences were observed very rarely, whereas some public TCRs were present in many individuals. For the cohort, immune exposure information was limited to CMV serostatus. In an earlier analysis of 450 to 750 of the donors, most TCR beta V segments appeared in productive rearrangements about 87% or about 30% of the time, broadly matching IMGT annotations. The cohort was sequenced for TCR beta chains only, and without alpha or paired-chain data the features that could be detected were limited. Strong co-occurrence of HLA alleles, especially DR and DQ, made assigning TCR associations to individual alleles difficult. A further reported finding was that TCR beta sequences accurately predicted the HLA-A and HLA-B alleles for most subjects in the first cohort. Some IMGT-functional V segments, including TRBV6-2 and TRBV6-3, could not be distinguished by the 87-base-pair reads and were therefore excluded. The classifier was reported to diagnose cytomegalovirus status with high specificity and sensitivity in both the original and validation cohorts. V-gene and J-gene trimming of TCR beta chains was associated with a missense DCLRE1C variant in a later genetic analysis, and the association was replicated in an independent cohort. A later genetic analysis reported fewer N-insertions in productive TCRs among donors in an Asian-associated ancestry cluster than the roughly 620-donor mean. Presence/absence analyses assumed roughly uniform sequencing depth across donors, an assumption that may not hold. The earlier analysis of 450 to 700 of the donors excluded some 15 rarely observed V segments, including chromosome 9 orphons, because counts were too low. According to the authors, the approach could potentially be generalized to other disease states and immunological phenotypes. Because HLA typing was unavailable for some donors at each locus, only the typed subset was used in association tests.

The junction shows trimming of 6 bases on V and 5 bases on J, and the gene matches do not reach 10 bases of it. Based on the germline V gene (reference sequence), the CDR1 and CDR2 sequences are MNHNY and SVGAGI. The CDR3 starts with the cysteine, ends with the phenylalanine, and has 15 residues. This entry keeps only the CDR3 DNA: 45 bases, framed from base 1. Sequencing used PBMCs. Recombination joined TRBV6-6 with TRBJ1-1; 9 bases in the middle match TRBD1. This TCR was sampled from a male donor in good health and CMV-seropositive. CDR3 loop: CASSRPGQGQTEAFF. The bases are TGTGCCAGCAGCCGACCGGGACAGGGACAAACTGAAGCTTTCTTT.